Following are 32 T cell receptor beta chains from one sample sequenced in a study of cytomegalovirus exposure and HLA in healthy donors (dated by TCRdb to the late 2010s). The library was built by means of the immunoSEQ multiplex PCR assay. The multiplex PCR relied on a mix of 60 forward primers for TCR Vbeta segments and 13 reverse primers for TCR Jbeta segments. Imported from immuneACCESS, the table was reduced by TCRdb to in-frame sequences with V and J called. These copies leave out some clones; in studies compared against another copy, an unresolved V gene accounts for under half, and the cause of the remainder is not known. The sample records around 130,000 clones, 65% to 80% of which are singletons. In total, the top ten clones hold less than 2% of the sample. Sequencing was carried out using PBMCs. Every receptor here comes from a woman in her late teens or twenties in good health and CMV-seronegative.

The rearrangement links TRBV15 to TRBJ1-2, with 8 bases that match TRBD1. V was clipped by 3 bases and J by 4 bases; unmatched bases: 1. The CDR3 runs to 13 residues. Germline V gives CDR1 LNHNV, CDR2 YYDKDF (reference sequence). The CDR3: CATSRTGAYGYTF. In nucleotides, the CDR3 is TGTGCCACCAGCAGGACAGGGGCCTATGGCTACACCTTC.

The chain employs TRBV5-1 and TRBJ1-2; 7 bases are a match to TRBD1. With 2 bases clipped from V and 13 bases from J, the junction kept 11 bases outside the gene matches. Germline assignment: CDR1 SGHRS and CDR2 YFSETQ. This CDR3 is 13 amino acids long. DNA of the CDR3: TGCGCCAGCAGCTTACGGGACAGACGCGATTCCACCTTC. Translating it yields CASSLRDRRDSTF. The full variable domain, in which reference TRBV5-1 and TRBJ1-2 provide the parts outside the CDR3, is KAGVTQTPRYLIKTRGQQVTLSCSPISGHRSVSWYQQTPGQGLQFLFEYFSETQRNKGNFPGRFSGRQFSNSRSEMNVSTLELGDSALYLCASSLRDRRDSTFGSGTRLTVV.

The chain has TRBV5-1 and TRBJ2-2, with D perhaps TRBD2 (5 bases). The CDR3 sequence is 15 residues long. Trimming took off 4 bases at V and 2 bases at J, with 12 bases between the two ends. Germline V CDR1 and CDR2: SGHRS, YFSETQ. The CDR3 is CASSEGSANTGELFF. The CDR3 DNA follows: TGCGCCAGCAGCGAAGGGAGCGCCAACACCGGGGAGCTGTTTTTT.

The chain recombines TRBV18 with TRBJ2-7, with 7 bases identical to TRBD2. The CDR3 sequence is 16 residues long. Looked up from germline, CDR1 is KGHSH and CDR2 is LQKENI. V lost 0 bases to trimming and J lost 1 base; unmatched junction nucleotides: 6. The CDR3, as DNA: TGTGCCAGCTCACCACCTGGCTCTAGCGGATCCTACGAGCAGTACTTC. This gives the protein CASSPPGSSGSYEQYF.

V and J are TRBV6-1 and TRBJ2-2; no firm D call. The CDR3 has 15 amino acids. Trimming took off 0 bases at V and 3 bases at J, with 8 bases between the two ends. Germline V lookup: CDR1 MNHNS, CDR2 SASEGT. This chain's CDR3 is CASSEAWQYTGELFF. The CDR3 bases are TGTGCCAGCAGTGAAGCGTGGCAGTACACCGGGGAGCTGTTTTTT.

As regards this clone: Other DNA sequences in this specimen translate into the identical CDR3. The V call is TRBV10-3, the J call TRBJ1-5, with D unclear. Trimming left V 0 bases short and J 6 bases short, with 3 bases between. CDR1 and CDR2 from the germline V gene are ENHRY and SYGVKD. There are 12 residues in the CDR3. This chain's CDR3 is CAISESSQPQHF. DNA for the CDR3: TGTGCCATCAGTGAGTCCTCTCAGCCCCAGCATTTT.

This chain links TRBV6-1 with TRBJ2-7; TRBD2 matches at 13 bases. The germline V gene encodes CDR1 MNHNS and CDR2 SASEGT. This CDR3 region has 13 residues. V lost 3 bases, J lost 9 bases, and 2 bases stayed unmatched. Here the CDR3 DNA reads TGTGCCAGCAGTGATGGACTAGCGGGAGCGCAGTACTTC. Encoded protein: CASSDGLAGAQYF.

There are a few counts of this clone. The chain uses TRBV4-3 and TRBJ2-1; D uncertain. The CDR3 is made up of 17 amino acids. Trimming pared 0 bases from V and 3 bases from J, leaving 15 bases between. Per the germline V gene, CDR1 is LGHNA and CDR2 is YSLEER. The CDR3 region is CASSQDMIVLIYNEQFF. As DNA, the CDR3 is TGCGCCAGCAGCCAAGATATGATCGTACTCATCTACAATGAGCAGTTCTTC.

The chain couples TRBV6-5 to TRBJ1-2; weak D call: TRBD1 (6 bases). The ends were cut back, 6 bases at V and 6 bases at J, with 20 bases in the middle. Germline V lookup: CDR1 MNHEY, CDR2 SVGAGI. The CDR3 sequence is 15 residues long. CDR3 sequence (DNA): TGTGCCAGCAGACGCCCCAACAGGGATGGTGATGGCTACACCTTC. Encoded protein: CASRRPNRDGDGYTF.

CDR3 sequence (DNA): TGTGCCAGCTCACCAGGGTCCCTAGATGGCTACACCTTC. Residues: CASSPGSLDGYTF. This chain uses TRBV18 with TRBJ1-2, with unresolved D. V was trimmed by 2 bases and J by 6 bases, leaving 10 bases between them. This CDR3 has 13 amino acids. Germline V gene lookup returns CDR1 KGHSH and CDR2 LQKENI.

The table lists this clone with a few counts. A junction end diverges from the germline sequence, so it may reflect a read error. The gene calls are TRBV11-2 and TRBJ2-7, with TRBD1 matching 7 bases. The CDR3 runs to 14 residues. Per germline, CDR1 SGHAT and CDR2 FQNNGV. CDR3 in DNA: TGTGCCAGCACCTTAGACAGGGTAAATCACGAGCAGTACTTC. Translated, it gives CASTLDRVNHEQYF.

The gene calls are TRBV5-4 and TRBJ2-3; D is perhaps TRBD1 (7 bases). The V end lost 6 bases, the J end lost 1 base, and 15 bases lay between the germline ends. CDR3 length: 15 residues. CDR1 SGHNT and CDR2 YYREEE come from the germline V gene (reference sequence). CDR3 sequence reads: CASKPDREGTDTQYF. DNA of the CDR3: TGTGCCAGCAAGCCCGACAGGGAGGGCACAGATACGCAGTATTTT.

The chain is built from TRBV5-1 and TRBJ2-3, with 8 nucleotides matching TRBD2. The junction had 4 bases not matched to a gene; V was cut back by 0 bases and J by 4 bases. This CDR3 region has 15 residues. Germline CDR1 and CDR2: SGHRS and YFSETQ. This CDR3 is CASSLGGLVSDTQYF. Written as DNA, the CDR3 is TGCGCCAGCAGCTTGGGGGGACTAGTGTCAGATACGCAGTATTTT.

The chain recombines TRBV9 with TRBJ2-3, with D possibly matching TRBD1 (5 bases). From germline, CDR1 is SGDLS and CDR2 YYNGEE. CDR3 length: 12 residues. The V end lost 2 bases, the J end lost 5 bases, and 6 bases lay between the germline ends. In nucleotides, the CDR3 is TGTGCCAGCAGCGTCAGGGAAGATACGCAGTATTTT. Encoded protein: CASSVREDTQYF.

CDR3 amino acids: CAWNRGGSNQPQHF. CDR3 nucleotide sequence: TGTGCCTGGAATCGGGGGGGCTCAAATCAGCCCCAGCATTTT. The V and J genes are TRBV30 and TRBJ1-5, with D possibly being TRBD1 (6 bases). Trimming pared 4 bases from V and 4 bases from J, leaving 14 bases between. Germline-derived CDR1 and CDR2 are GTSNPN and SVGIG (reference sequence). The CDR3 totals 14 residues. The variable domain in full, with the rest retrieved from reference TRBV30 and TRBJ1-5, is SQTIHQWPATLVQPVGSPLSLECTVEGTSNPNLYWYRQAAGRGLQLLFYSVGIGQISSEVPQNLSASRPQDRQFILSSKKLLLSDSGFYLCAWNRGGSNQPQHFGDGTRLSIL.

CDR3 loop: CACNRGPNQPQHF. CDR3 nucleotide sequence: TGTGCCTGTAACAGGGGGCCTAATCAGCCCCAGCATTTT. The rearrangement uses TRBV30 and TRBJ1-5; 9 bases match TRBD1. This CDR3 has 13 amino acids. J lost 4 bases, V lost 6 bases, and 4 bases had no gene match. Germline V gene sequence: CDR1 GTSNPN, CDR2 SVGIG (reference sequence). The variable domain in full, completed from reference TRBV30 and TRBJ1-5, reads SQTIHQWPATLVQPVGSPLSLECTVEGTSNPNLYWYRQAAGRGLQLLFYSVGIGQISSEVPQNLSASRPQDRQFILSSKKLLLSDSGFYLCACNRGPNQPQHFGDGTRLSIL.

This rearrangement joins TRBV19 to TRBJ2-1; a possible D gene is TRBD2 (5 bases). There are 15 residues in the CDR3. Per germline, CDR1 LNHDA and CDR2 SQIVND (reference sequence). V was cut by 3 bases and J by 3 bases, with 12 bases left in between. The CDR3 DNA reads as TGTGCCAGTAGTATGTGGGCGGGCGTCTACAATGAGCAGTTCTTC. Amino acids: CASSMWAGVYNEQFF.

The rearrangement uses TRBV19 and TRBJ1-5; 9 nucleotides align to TRBD1. V lost 6 bases to trimming and J lost 6 bases; unmatched junction nucleotides: 9. This CDR3 has 15 amino acids. Germline CDR1 reads LNHDA; CDR2 reads SQIVND (reference sequence). CDR3: CASRGGQGGGQPQHF. CDR3 DNA: TGTGCCAGTAGAGGGGGACAGGGTGGGGGTCAGCCCCAGCATTTT. Together with reference TRBV19 and TRBJ1-5, the CDR3 gives the full variable domain: DGGITQSPKYLFRKEGQNVTLSCEQNLNHDAMYWYRQDPGQGLRLIYYSQIVNDFQKGDIAEGYSVSREKKESFPLTVTSAQKNPTAFYLCASRGGQGGGQPQHFGDGTRLSIL.

This chain joins TRBV30 and TRBJ2-3; TRBD2 matches 9 bases. Trimming cost V 4 bases and J 1 base; bases outside gene matches: 3. This CDR3 has 14 residues. CDR1 is GTSNPN, CDR2 SVGIG, per germline (reference sequence). DNA for the CDR3: TGTGCCTGGACAGCGGGAGGTGGCACAGATACGCAGTATTTT. It translates to CAWTAGGGTDTQYF.

The chain carries TRBV4-2 and TRBJ1-2, with TRBD1 identical over 10 bases. The CDR3 totals 14 residues. Looked up from germline, CDR1 is LGHNA and CDR2 is YNFKEQ. J gave up 9 bases and V 4 bases, and 8 bases lay outside the gene matches. For the CDR3, the DNA is TGTGCCAGCAGCCTCCGGGGACAGGGGAGTCGCTACACCTTC. The encoded protein is CASSLRGQGSRYTF.

This clone turned up a few times. The CDR3 loop reads CASNPLAGVPDTQYF. The CDR3 DNA reads as TGTGCCAGCAACCCTCTAGCGGGAGTACCAGATACGCAGTATTTT. The V gene is TRBV6-1, the J gene TRBJ2-3, with 10 bases aligning to TRBD2. This CDR3 comprises 15 residues. Germline CDR1 is MNHNS and CDR2 is SASEGT. The V gene end was trimmed by 7 bases and the J gene end by 4 bases; junction bases not matched to a gene: 8.

The rearrangement links TRBV27 to TRBJ2-5; 7 bases are a match to TRBD1. V was clipped by 4 bases and J by 5 bases; unmatched bases: 16. From germline, CDR1 is MNHEY and CDR2 SMNVEV (reference sequence). This CDR3 spans 17 amino acids. The CDR3 region has the DNA TGTGCCAGCAGTTCCAGGACAGGAGCCGCCTATAAGGAGACCCAGTACTTC. It translates to CASSSRTGAAYKETQYF.

This chain connects TRBV19 to TRBJ1-2, with a tentative D call TRBD1 (6 bases). This CDR3 has 13 amino acids. CDR1 and CDR2 (germline): LNHDA, SQIVND (reference sequence). The ends were cut back, 6 bases at V and 2 bases at J, with 10 bases in the middle. The CDR3 protein is CASSPGTNYGYTF. CDR3 bases: TGTGCCAGTAGCCCCGGGACAAACTATGGCTACACCTTC.

V usage is TRBV30 and J usage is TRBJ2-3, with D possibly matching TRBD2 (5 bases). CDR3 size: 14 residues. Germline V gene sequence: CDR1 GTSNPN, CDR2 SVGIG (reference sequence). The ends were cut back, 4 bases at V and 0 bases at J, with 11 bases in the middle. In DNA form, the CDR3 reads TGTGCCTGGACTGAGGGCCTTAGCACAGATACGCAGTATTTT. Residues: CAWTEGLSTDTQYF.

The J gene is TRBJ2-2, the V gene TRBV25-1, with D tentatively TRBD1 (5 bases). The CDR3 is 15 residues long. Germline V gene data show CDR1 as MGHDK and CDR2 as SYGVNS. Trimming took off 2 bases at V and 3 bases at J, with 10 bases between the two ends. The CDR3 loop is CASSEGPGYTGELFF. Written as DNA, the CDR3 is TGTGCCAGCAGTGAAGGTCCAGGGTACACCGGGGAGCTGTTTTTT.

The CDR3 sequence: CASPRRTYNEQFF. The CDR3 region has the DNA TGTGCCAGCCCTAGGAGGACCTACAATGAGCAGTTCTTC. This chain uses TRBV27 with TRBJ2-1; the D gene is possibly TRBD2 (5 bases). The CDR3 runs 13 residues. Trimming left V 8 bases short and J 2 bases short, with 10 bases between. The germline V gene encodes CDR1 MNHEY and CDR2 SMNVEV (reference sequence).

The chain combines TRBV6-1 with TRBJ2-3, with TRBD2 matching 11 bases. Germline trimming cut 4 bases from V and 0 bases from J; bases unmatched to any gene: 3. The germline V gene has CDR1 MNHNS and CDR2 SASEGT. There are 16 residues in the CDR3. CDR3 in DNA: TGTGCCAGCAGTGTCAGGACTAGCGGGAGCACAGATACGCAGTATTTT. Its translation: CASSVRTSGSTDTQYF.

The V call is TRBV5-6, the J call TRBJ1-1; D is possibly TRBD1 (6 bases). The CDR3 extends over 12 amino acids. The germline V gene has CDR1 SGHDT and CDR2 YYEEEE. The ends were cut back, 3 bases at V and 7 bases at J, with 10 bases in the middle. The CDR3 spells CASSSRGGEAFF. The CDR3 nucleotides read TGTGCCAGCAGCTCGCGAGGGGGTGAAGCTTTCTTT. Full variable domain (outside the CDR3, taken from reference TRBV5-6 and TRBJ1-1): DAGVTQSPTHLIKTRGQQVTLRCSPKSGHDTVSWYQQALGQGPQFIFQYYEEEERQRGNFPDRFSGHQFPNYSSELNVNALLLGDSALYLCASSSRGGEAFFGQGTRLTVV.

This clone was recorded a few times. This chain uses TRBV6-5 with TRBJ1-1, with 8 bases lining up with TRBD1. CDR1 is MNHEY, CDR2 SVGAGI, per germline. With V trimmed by 7 bases and J by 2 bases, 3 bases remained unmatched. The CDR3 consists of 13 residues. The CDR3 nucleotides read TGTGCCAGCAAAGGGACAGGAAACACTGAAGCTTTCTTT. It codes for CASKGTGNTEAFF.

V gene TRBV19 combines with J gene TRBJ2-1, with 7 bases lining up with TRBD1. This CDR3 comprises 15 residues. Germline values: CDR1 LNHDA, CDR2 SQIVND (reference sequence). The V segment lost 6 bases and the J segment 4 bases; nucleotides outside the gene matches: 9. The CDR3 bases are TGTGCCAGTAGCGCCCGACAGGGACCGTACAATGAGCAGTTCTTC. Amino acid sequence: CASSARQGPYNEQFF.

The chain combines TRBV6-1 with TRBJ2-1; D is possibly TRBD1 (6 bases). Germline V lookup: CDR1 MNHNS, CDR2 SASEGT. The V end was cut by 7 bases, the J end by 0 bases, with 13 bases between. CDR3 length: 15 amino acids. CDR3 DNA sequence: TGTGCCAGCAAAGGTCAGGGGACCTCCTACAATGAGCAGTTCTTC. Translating gives CASKGQGTSYNEQFF.

The chain combines TRBV6-6 with TRBJ2-5, with a weak D call TRBD2 (6 bases). CDR1 is MNHNY and CDR2 is SVGAGI in the germline V gene (reference sequence). Trimming took 2 bases from V and 1 from J, leaving 8 bases between them. This CDR3 is 14 amino acids long. The CDR3 region has the DNA TGTGCCAGCAGTTACGGCGGGATCCAAGAGACCCAGTACTTC. Translation: CASSYGGIQETQYF.